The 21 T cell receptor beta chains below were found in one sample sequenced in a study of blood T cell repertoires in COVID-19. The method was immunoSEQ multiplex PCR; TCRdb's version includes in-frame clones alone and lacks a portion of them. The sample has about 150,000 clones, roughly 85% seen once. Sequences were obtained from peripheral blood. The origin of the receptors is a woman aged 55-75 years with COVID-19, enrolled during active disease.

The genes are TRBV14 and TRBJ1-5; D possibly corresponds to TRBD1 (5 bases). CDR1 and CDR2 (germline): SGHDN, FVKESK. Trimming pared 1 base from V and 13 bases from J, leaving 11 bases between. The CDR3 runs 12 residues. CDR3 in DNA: TGTGCCAGCAGCCAAGGACGGGGGGGACAGCATTTT. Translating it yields CASSQGRGGQHF.

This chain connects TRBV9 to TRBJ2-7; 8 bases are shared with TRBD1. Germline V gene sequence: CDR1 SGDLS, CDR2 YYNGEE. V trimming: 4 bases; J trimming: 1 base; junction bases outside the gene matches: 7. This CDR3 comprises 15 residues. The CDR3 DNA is TGTGCCAGCAGCCATGGACAGGGAGGTTCCTACGAGCAGTACGTC. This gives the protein CASSHGQGGSYEQYV.

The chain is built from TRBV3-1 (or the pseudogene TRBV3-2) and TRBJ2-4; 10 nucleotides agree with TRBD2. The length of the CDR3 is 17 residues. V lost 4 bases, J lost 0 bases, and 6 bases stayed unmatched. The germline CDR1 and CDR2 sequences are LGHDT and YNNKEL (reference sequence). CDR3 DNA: TGTGCCAGCAGCCCCATAGCGGGGGGTGTAGCCAAAAACATTCAGTACTTC. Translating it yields CASSPIAGGVAKNIQYF.

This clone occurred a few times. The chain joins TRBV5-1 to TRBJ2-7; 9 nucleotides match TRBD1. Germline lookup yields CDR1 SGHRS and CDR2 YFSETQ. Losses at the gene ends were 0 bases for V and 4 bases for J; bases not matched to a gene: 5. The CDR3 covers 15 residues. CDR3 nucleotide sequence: TGCGCCAGCAGCTTGGCGAACAGGGGGCAGTACGAGCAGTACGTC. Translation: CASSLANRGQYEQYV.

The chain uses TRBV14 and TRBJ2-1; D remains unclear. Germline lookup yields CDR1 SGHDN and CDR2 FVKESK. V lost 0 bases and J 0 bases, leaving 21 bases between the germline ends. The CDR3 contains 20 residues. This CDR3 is CASSQDARHALVSSYNEQFF. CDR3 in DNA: TGTGCCAGCAGCCAAGATGCGAGACACGCCTTAGTCAGCTCCTACAATGAGCAGTTCTTC.

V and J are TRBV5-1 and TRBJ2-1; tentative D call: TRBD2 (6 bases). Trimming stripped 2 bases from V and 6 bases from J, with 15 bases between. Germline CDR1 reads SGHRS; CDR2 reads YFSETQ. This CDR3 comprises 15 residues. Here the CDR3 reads CASSFSGGRFNEQFF. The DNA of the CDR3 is TGCGCCAGCAGCTTTTCTGGTGGGAGGTTCAATGAGCAGTTCTTC.

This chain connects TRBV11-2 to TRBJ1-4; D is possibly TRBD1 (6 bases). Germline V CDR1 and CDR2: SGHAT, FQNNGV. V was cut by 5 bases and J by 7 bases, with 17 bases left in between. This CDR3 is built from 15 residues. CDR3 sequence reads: CASSPWGRGSEKLFF. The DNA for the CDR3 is TGTGCCAGCAGCCCCTGGGGCAGGGGAAGTGAAAAACTGTTTTTT.

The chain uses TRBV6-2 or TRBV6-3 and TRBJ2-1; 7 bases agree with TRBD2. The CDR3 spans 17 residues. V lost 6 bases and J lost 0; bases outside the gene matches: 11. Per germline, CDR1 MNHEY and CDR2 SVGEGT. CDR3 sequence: CASSTGTTLSSYNEQFF. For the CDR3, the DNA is TGTGCCAGCAGCACCGGGACTACCTTGAGCTCCTACAATGAGCAGTTCTTC.

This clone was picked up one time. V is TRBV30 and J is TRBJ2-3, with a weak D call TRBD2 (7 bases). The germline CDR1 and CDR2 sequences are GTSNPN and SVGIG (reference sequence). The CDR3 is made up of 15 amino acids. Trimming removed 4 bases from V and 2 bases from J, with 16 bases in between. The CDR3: CAWTRTAGSTDTQYF. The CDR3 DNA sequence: TGTGCCTGGACCCGGACAGCGGGGTCCACAGATACGCAGTATTTT. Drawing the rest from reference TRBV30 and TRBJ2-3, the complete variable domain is SQTIHQWPATLVQPVGSPLSLECTVEGTSNPNLYWYRQAAGRGLQLLFYSVGIGQISSEVPQNLSASRPQDRQFILSSKKLLLSDSGFYLCAWTRTAGSTDTQYFGPGTRLTVL.

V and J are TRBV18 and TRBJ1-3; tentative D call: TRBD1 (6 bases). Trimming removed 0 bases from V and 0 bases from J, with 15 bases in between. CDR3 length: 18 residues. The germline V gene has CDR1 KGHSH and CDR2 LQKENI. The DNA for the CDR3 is TGTGCCAGCTCACCACCTAATGGCAGGGGAAACTCTGGAAACACCATATATTTT. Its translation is CASSPPNGRGNSGNTIYF. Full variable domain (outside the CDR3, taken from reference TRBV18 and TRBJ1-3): NAGVMQNPRHLVRRRGQEARLRCSPMKGHSHVYWYRQLPEEGLKFMVYLQKENIIDESGMPKERFSAEFPKEGPSILRIQQVVRGDSAAYFCASSPPNGRGNSGNTIYFGEGSWLTVV.

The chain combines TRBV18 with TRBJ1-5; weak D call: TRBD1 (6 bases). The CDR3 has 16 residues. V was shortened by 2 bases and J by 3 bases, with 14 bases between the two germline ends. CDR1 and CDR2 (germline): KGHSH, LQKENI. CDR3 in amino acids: CASSPSVGGANQPQHF. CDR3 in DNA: TGTGCCAGCTCACCATCCGTCGGGGGGGCCAATCAGCCCCAGCATTTT. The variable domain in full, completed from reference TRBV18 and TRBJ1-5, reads NAGVMQNPRHLVRRRGQEARLRCSPMKGHSHVYWYRQLPEEGLKFMVYLQKENIIDESGMPKERFSAEFPKEGPSILRIQQVVRGDSAAYFCASSPSVGGANQPQHFGDGTRLSIL.

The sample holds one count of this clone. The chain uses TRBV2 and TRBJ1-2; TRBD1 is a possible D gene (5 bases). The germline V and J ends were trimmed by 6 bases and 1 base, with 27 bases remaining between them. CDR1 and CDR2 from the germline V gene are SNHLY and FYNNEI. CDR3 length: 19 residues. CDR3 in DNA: TGTGCCAGCAGGGCCCGGGGACTCATGGACGGGTTCGGTAACTATGGCTACACCTTC. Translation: CASRARGLMDGFGNYGYTF.

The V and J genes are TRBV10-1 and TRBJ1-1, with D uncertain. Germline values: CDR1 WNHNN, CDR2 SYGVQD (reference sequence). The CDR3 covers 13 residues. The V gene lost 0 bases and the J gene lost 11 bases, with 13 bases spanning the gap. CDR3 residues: CASSESRAEDAFF. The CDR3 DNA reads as TGCGCCAGCAGTGAGTCCCGAGCAGAGGATGCTTTCTTT.

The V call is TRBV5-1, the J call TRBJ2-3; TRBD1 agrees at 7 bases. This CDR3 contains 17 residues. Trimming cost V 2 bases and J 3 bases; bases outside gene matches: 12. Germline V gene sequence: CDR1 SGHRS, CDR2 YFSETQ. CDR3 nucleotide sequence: TGCGCCAGCAGCTTCATTACCCCCGGGACAGCTACAGATACGCAGTATTTT. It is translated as CASSFITPGTATDTQYF. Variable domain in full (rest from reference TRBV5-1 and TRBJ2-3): KAGVTQTPRYLIKTRGQQVTLSCSPISGHRSVSWYQQTPGQGLQFLFEYFSETQRNKGNFPGRFSGRQFSNSRSEMNVSTLELGDSALYLCASSFITPGTATDTQYFGPGTRLTVL.

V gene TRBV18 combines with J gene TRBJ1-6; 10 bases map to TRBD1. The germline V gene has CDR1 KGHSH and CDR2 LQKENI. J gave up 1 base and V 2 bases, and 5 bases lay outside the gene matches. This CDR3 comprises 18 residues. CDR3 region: CASSPRTGGRSYNSPLHF. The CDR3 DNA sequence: TGTGCCAGCTCACCAAGGACAGGGGGAAGGTCCTATAATTCACCCCTCCACTTT.

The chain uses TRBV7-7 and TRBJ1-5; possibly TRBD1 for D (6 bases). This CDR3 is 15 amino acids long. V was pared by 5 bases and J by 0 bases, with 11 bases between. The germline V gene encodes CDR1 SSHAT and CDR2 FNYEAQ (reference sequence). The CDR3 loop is CASSPGQYSNQPQHF. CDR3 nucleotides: TGTGCCAGCAGCCCTGGACAGTATAGCAATCAGCCCCAGCATTTT.

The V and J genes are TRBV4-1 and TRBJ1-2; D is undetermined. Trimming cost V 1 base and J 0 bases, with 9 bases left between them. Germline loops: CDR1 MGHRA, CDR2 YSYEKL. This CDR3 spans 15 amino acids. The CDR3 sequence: CASSQVARANYGYTF. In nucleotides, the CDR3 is TGCGCCAGCAGCCAAGTTGCCCGGGCTAACTATGGCTACACCTTC.

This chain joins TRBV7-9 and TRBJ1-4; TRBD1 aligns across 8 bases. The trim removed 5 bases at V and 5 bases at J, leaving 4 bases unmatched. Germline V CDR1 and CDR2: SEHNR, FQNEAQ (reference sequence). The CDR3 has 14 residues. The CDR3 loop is CASSVGQVNEKLFF. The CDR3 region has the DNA TGTGCCAGCAGCGTGGGACAGGTGAATGAAAAACTGTTTTTT.

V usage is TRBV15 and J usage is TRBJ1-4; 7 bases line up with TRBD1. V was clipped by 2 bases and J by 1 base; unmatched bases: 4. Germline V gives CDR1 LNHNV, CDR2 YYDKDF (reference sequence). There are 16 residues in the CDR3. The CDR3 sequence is CATSRKAGGTNEKLFF. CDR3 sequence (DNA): TGTGCCACCAGCAGAAAAGCAGGGGGAACTAATGAAAAACTGTTTTTT.

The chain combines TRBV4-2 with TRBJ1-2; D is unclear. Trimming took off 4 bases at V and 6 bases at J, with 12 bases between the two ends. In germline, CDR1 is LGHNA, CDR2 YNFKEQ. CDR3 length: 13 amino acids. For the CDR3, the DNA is TGTGCCAGCAGCCCTTCCTGGCAGGATGGCTACACCTTC. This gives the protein CASSPSWQDGYTF.

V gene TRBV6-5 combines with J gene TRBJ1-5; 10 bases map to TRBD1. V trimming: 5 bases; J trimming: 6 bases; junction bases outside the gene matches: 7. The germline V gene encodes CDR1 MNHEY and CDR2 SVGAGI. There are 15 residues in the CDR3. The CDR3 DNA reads TGTGCCAGCAGTAAGGACAGGGGGACGCGTCAGCCCCAGCATTTT. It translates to CASSKDRGTRQPQHF.